One sample yielded the 24 T cell receptor beta chains listed below, sequenced in a study of T cell changes during pregnancy in multiple sclerosis. Generated by immunoSEQ multiplex PCR, the TCRdb table keeps only in-frame clones and is missing some. The sample lists tens of thousands of clones; 90% were seen once. The sample was CD4+ T cells from peripheral blood mononuclear cells, taken in the second trimester of pregnancy. The origin of the receptors is a female donor with multiple sclerosis, enrolled in a pregnancy study.

This rearrangement joins TRBV4-2 to TRBJ1-1; D is unclear. The CDR3 consists of 16 residues. Germline CDR1 and CDR2: LGHNA and YNFKEQ. Trimming left V 2 bases short and J 0 bases short, with 13 bases between. CDR3 DNA sequence: TGTGCCAGCAGCCAAAACGTTGAGCTTCTGAACACTGAAGCTTTCTTT. It translates to CASSQNVELLNTEAFF.

The chain recombines TRBV4-3 with TRBJ2-5, with 8 bases matching TRBD2. J was trimmed by 4 bases and V by 4 bases; bases with no gene match: 14. Germline V lookup: CDR1 LGHNA, CDR2 YSLEER. This CDR3 is built from 17 residues. The CDR3 protein is CASSPRILAGLGETQYF. CDR3 nucleotide sequence: TGCGCCAGCAGCCCGCGAATCTTAGCGGGACTGGGAGAGACCCAGTACTTC.

The chain recombines TRBV5-5 with TRBJ2-7; perhaps TRBD2 as D (5 bases). This CDR3 region has 15 residues. The germline V gene encodes CDR1 SGHKS and CDR2 YYEKEE (reference sequence). Trimming shortened V by 1 base and J by 2 bases, and 13 bases separated the two germline ends. CDR3 in DNA: TGTGCCAGCAGCTTGAGCCTAGCTGTAACCTACGAGCAGTACTTC. Translated, it gives CASSLSLAVTYEQYF.

This clone has just a few counts. The rearrangement joins TRBV30 to TRBJ1-1, with a weak D call TRBD1 (5 bases). This CDR3 spans 13 amino acids. Germline V gene sequence: CDR1 GTSNPN, CDR2 SVGIG (reference sequence). Trimming removed 4 bases from V and 1 base from J, with 10 bases in between. CDR3 DNA sequence: TGTGCCTGGATGGGGACTGCGAACACTGAAGCTTTCTTT. This codes for CAWMGTANTEAFF.

This clone was recorded a few times. V is TRBV7-2 and J is TRBJ1-4; no reliable D call. The CDR3 covers 15 residues. Per the germline V gene, CDR1 is SGHTA and CDR2 is FQGNSA. Deletions cut 5 bases from V and 5 bases from J, with 15 bases between. CDR3 loop: CASSLTSGVNEKLFF. CDR3 nucleotide sequence: TGTGCCAGCAGCCTAACCTCCGGGGTGAATGAAAAACTGTTTTTT.

J is TRBJ1-3 and V is TRBV23-1; the D gene is possibly TRBD1 (5 bases). Being an ORF, TRBV23-1 has a function that is uncertain. V was clipped by 1 base and J by 4 bases, with 20 bases between them. CDR3 size: 18 residues. CDR3 residues: CASSQCCGARSWGNTIYF. CDR3 in DNA: TGCGCCAGCAGTCAATGCTGCGGGGCGAGATCGTGGGGAAACACCATATATTTT.

The gene calls are TRBV7-2 and TRBJ2-2; the D is unclear. The germline V gene encodes CDR1 SGHTA and CDR2 FQGNSA. This CDR3 has 15 residues. V lost 1 base and J 4 bases, leaving 10 bases between the germline ends. The CDR3 bases are TGTGCCAGCAGCTTAGTCCCGGGTTTCACCGGGGAGCTGTTTTTT. It is translated as CASSLVPGFTGELFF.

This clone was observed a few times. The chain recombines TRBV18 with TRBJ1-1; 7 positions agree with TRBD1. Germline CDR1 KGHSH, CDR2 LQKENI. V shed 3 bases and J 1 base; nucleotides not matched to a gene: 8. The CDR3 is 16 residues long. In nucleotides, the CDR3 is TGTGCCAGCTCACCCCTCGGACAGGCGTCGAACACTGAAGCTTTCTTT. Protein sequence: CASSPLGQASNTEAFF.

CDR3 nucleotide sequence: TGCGCCAGCACCTCCAACCCGGCGGCCTCTGGAAACACCATATATTTT. This codes for CASTSNPAASGNTIYF. This chain links TRBV4-1 with TRBJ1-3; D unclear. From germline, CDR1 is MGHRA and CDR2 YSYEKL. The V end was cut by 7 bases, the J end by 0 bases, with 16 bases between. This CDR3 contains 16 residues.

The V call is TRBV7-9, the J call TRBJ1-5; D remains unclear. CDR3 length: 18 residues. In germline, CDR1 is SEHNR, CDR2 FQNEAQ (reference sequence). Trimming shortened V by 1 base and J by 0 bases, and 16 bases separated the two germline ends. CDR3: CASSLVSAGNYSNQPQHF. CDR3 nucleotide sequence: TGTGCCAGCAGCTTAGTTAGTGCGGGAAACTATAGCAATCAGCCCCAGCATTTT.

For this clone: One end of the junction varies from germline; a read error may be responsible. The rearrangement links TRBV7-7 to TRBJ2-1, with 13 bases that match TRBD2. The CDR3 loop spans 15 amino acids. Germline CDR1 and CDR2: SSHAT and FNYEAQ (reference sequence). CDR3 loop: CASSVTGLAGNEQFF. DNA of the CDR3: TGTGCTAGCAGCGTAACGGGACTAGCGGGAAATGAGCAGTTCTTC.

This chain joins TRBV25-1 and TRBJ2-5; perhaps TRBD2 as D (5 bases). V was trimmed by 0 bases and J by 2 bases, leaving 7 bases between them. Germline-derived CDR1 and CDR2 are MGHDK and SYGVNS. The CDR3 runs to 14 residues. CDR3 sequence: CASSEYGGQETQYF. CDR3 sequence (DNA): TGTGCCAGCAGTGAATATGGAGGACAAGAGACCCAGTACTTC.

Turning to this clone: One junction end disagrees with the germline gene, perhaps due to a read error. For the CDR3, the DNA is TGTGCTAGCAGCCCCCTAGGAAGGGGGGAGACCCAGTACTTC. Translation: CASSPLGRGETQYF. The chain is built from TRBV7-7 and TRBJ2-5; D is perhaps TRBD1 (6 bases). CDR3 length: 14 residues. CDR1 and CDR2 (germline): SSHAT, FNYEAQ (reference sequence).

The chain has TRBV21-1 and TRBJ2-7; the table calls TRBD2, which could not be checked here. TRBV21-1 is a recognized pseudogene. The CDR3 has 20 amino acids. Here the CDR3 DNA reads TGTGCCAGCAGCGGGCCCGGACAGGGACTAGCGGGCTACTTCTCCTACGAGCAGTACTTC. It encodes CASSGPGQGLAGYFSYEQYF.

J is TRBJ1-3 and V is TRBV19; D perhaps matches TRBD1 (6 bases). This CDR3 has 16 amino acids. V was clipped by 7 bases and J by 0 bases, with 16 bases between them. Germline lookup yields CDR1 LNHDA and CDR2 SQIVND (reference sequence). Written as DNA, the CDR3 is TGTGCCAGTACCCGGGGGGCTGACAGCTCTGGAAACACCATATATTTT. Amino acids: CASTRGADSSGNTIYF.

The chain employs TRBV27 and TRBJ2-3; TRBD2 agrees at 9 bases. Looked up from germline, CDR1 is MNHEY and CDR2 is SMNVEV (reference sequence). V lost 5 bases to trimming and J lost 5 bases; unmatched junction nucleotides: 14. This CDR3 has 17 amino acids. The chain's CDR3 is CASSTSSRGRAGDTQYF. The CDR3 DNA reads as TGTGCCAGCAGTACTAGCAGCCGCGGGAGGGCCGGAGATACGCAGTATTTT.

The chain links TRBV5-4 to TRBJ2-5; tentatively, D is TRBD2 (6 bases). Germline V gene sequence: CDR1 SGHNT, CDR2 YYREEE (reference sequence). The CDR3 is made up of 14 amino acids. Trimming stripped 6 bases from V and 4 bases from J, with 16 bases between. This CDR3 is CASKLGGELETQYF. The DNA of the CDR3 is TGTGCCAGCAAGCTCGGGGGAGAGTTAGAGACCCAGTACTTC.

This chain uses TRBV2 with TRBJ2-5; 10 nucleotides match TRBD1. Per germline, CDR1 SNHLY and CDR2 FYNNEI. The CDR3 is 13 amino acids. V lost 10 bases to trimming and J lost 4 bases; unmatched junction nucleotides: 6. The CDR3 region is CAILTGGRETQYF. CDR3 sequence (DNA): TGTGCCATCCTGACAGGGGGCAGAGAGACCCAGTACTTC.

The V call is TRBV12-5, the J call TRBJ2-1, with 9 bases identical to TRBD1. Germline V gene lookup returns CDR1 LGHNT and CDR2 FRNRAP. V was pared by 0 bases and J by 9 bases, with 18 bases of the junction left unmatched. This CDR3 is 19 amino acids long. The CDR3 DNA sequence: TGTGCTAGTGGTTTGGTCTCTATCCTTTGGGACAGGGTGTCGATTGAGCAGTTCTTC. Its protein product is CASGLVSILWDRVSIEQFF.

The chain couples TRBV4-3 to TRBJ1-1; D call uncertain. CDR1 LGHNA and CDR2 YSLEER come from the germline V gene. V lost 0 bases to trimming and J lost 0 bases, with 8 bases between them. The CDR3 is made up of 15 amino acids. For the CDR3, the DNA is TGCGCCAGCAGCCAAGAGGCCAGTGTGAACACTGAAGCTTTCTTT. This codes for CASSQEASVNTEAFF.

V and J are TRBV11-2 and TRBJ2-3, with 10 nucleotides matching TRBD2. The trim removed 5 bases at V and 2 bases at J, leaving 7 bases unmatched. From germline, CDR1 is SGHAT and CDR2 FQNNGV. The CDR3 is made up of 16 amino acids. The DNA for the CDR3 is TGTGCCAGCAGCACGCGGACTAGCGGATACACAGATACGCAGTATTTT. Translation gives CASSTRTSGYTDTQYF. Complete variable domain (other parts from reference TRBV11-2 and TRBJ2-3): EAGVAQSPRYKIIEKRQSVAFWCNPISGHATLYWYQQILGQGPKLLIQFQNNGVVDDSQLPKDRFSAERLKGVDSTLKIQPAKLEDSAVYLCASSTRTSGYTDTQYFGPGTRLTVL.

V usage is TRBV2 and J usage is TRBJ2-7; TRBD1 aligns across 9 bases. V shed 5 bases, J shed 7 bases, and the junction held 9 bases outside the gene matches. The CDR3 sequence is 14 residues long. Germline V lookup: CDR1 SNHLY, CDR2 FYNNEI. The CDR3 protein is CASSLLSGTGEQYF. The CDR3 DNA reads TGTGCCAGCAGTCTCTTATCCGGGACAGGGGAGCAGTACTTC. The entire variable domain, with the rest obtained from reference TRBV2 and TRBJ2-7, is as follows: EPEVTQTPSHQVTQMGQEVILRCVPISNHLYFYWYRQILGQKVEFLVSFYNNEISEKSEIFDDQFSVERPDGSNFTLKIRSTKLEDSAMYFCASSLLSGTGEQYFGPGTRLTVT.

The gene calls are TRBV15 and TRBJ1-1, with D uncertain. The V end lost 0 bases, the J end lost 3 bases, and 11 bases lay between the germline ends. Germline assignment: CDR1 LNHNV and CDR2 YYDKDF (reference sequence). The CDR3 contains 15 residues. CDR3 loop: CATSRDQTSDTEAFF. The CDR3 nucleotides are TGTGCCACCAGCAGAGATCAAACGAGCGACACTGAAGCTTTCTTT.

This clone came up once. The chain is built from TRBV28 and TRBJ2-2, with a weak D call TRBD1 (6 bases). This CDR3 is built from 14 residues. V was trimmed by 8 bases and J by 4 bases, leaving 14 bases between them. Germline-derived CDR1 and CDR2 are MDHEN and SYDVKM. The CDR3 spells CASGTGTITGELFF. Written as DNA, the CDR3 is TGTGCCAGCGGTACCGGGACAATCACCGGGGAGCTGTTTTTT.